The 12 T cell receptor beta chains listed next were all sequenced from one sample in a study of blood T cells in healthy people across ages. A sample-barcoded 5' primer and a J-beta primer mix were used in a second PCR of about 6 to 11 cycles. TCRdb reprocessed the 5' RACE reads with MiXCR, giving one entry per CDR3 protein. The sample has about 1.5 million distinct CDR3 sequences, roughly 40% seen once. Source material: blood. Receptors originate from a woman between 18 and 29 years old in good health.

This clonotype was picked up many times. The V gene is TRBV10-3, the J gene TRBJ2-1, with a weak D call TRBD2 (5 bases). V was shortened by 7 bases and J by 6 bases, with 13 bases between the two germline ends. The CDR3 sequence is 13 residues long. Per germline, CDR1 ENHRY and CDR2 SYGVKD. CDR3 in DNA: TGTGCCATCACCAACGGGATTATCAATGAGCAGTTCTTC. It codes for CAITNGIINEQFF.

Only a few counts were recorded for this clonotype. The CDR3 spells CASSLGTDSNYGYTF. CDR3 nucleotide sequence: TGTGCCAGCAGCTTGGGGACGGACTCTAACTATGGCTACACCTTC. This sequence joins TRBV7-9 and TRBJ1-2, with D perhaps matching TRBD1 (5 bases). Trimming stripped 3 bases from V and 0 bases from J, with 11 bases between. Germline-derived CDR1 and CDR2 are SEHNR and FQNEAQ (reference sequence). This CDR3 has 15 amino acids.

Of note for this clonotype: This may come from a read error, since a much larger clone is one base off. J is TRBJ1-1 and V is TRBV12-3 or TRBV12-4; D perhaps matches TRBD1 (5 bases). This CDR3 has 13 amino acids. CDR3 loop: CASRPGGVTGAFF. The CDR3 region has the DNA TGTGCCAGCAGACCCGGGGGGGTAACTGGAGCTTTCTTT.

As concerns this clonotype: Germline is not matched at one junction end, which may reflect a read error. CDR3 in amino acids: CTSSPRTGRNTEAFF. For the CDR3, the DNA is TGTACCAGCAGCCCCCGGACAGGGAGGAACACTGAAGCTTTCTTT. V and J are TRBV11-2 and TRBJ1-1; 8 nucleotides agree with TRBD1. From germline, CDR1 is SGHAT and CDR2 FQNNGV. The CDR3 has 15 residues.

The J gene is TRBJ1-2, the V gene TRBV6-1; D gene ambiguous. Trimming stripped 5 bases from V and 0 bases from J, with 10 bases between. The CDR3 consists of 14 residues. Germline lookup yields CDR1 MNHNS and CDR2 SASEGT. This chain's CDR3 is CASSMDEANYGYTF. CDR3 bases: TGTGCCAGCAGTATGGATGAAGCTAACTATGGCTACACCTTC.

V gene TRBV7-9 combines with J gene TRBJ1-1; D might be TRBD1 (5 bases). Trimming removed 5 bases at V and 4 bases at J, with 14 bases between. Per germline, CDR1 SEHNR and CDR2 FQNEAQ (reference sequence). The CDR3 covers 14 residues. DNA of the CDR3: TGTGCCAGCAGCCCACGGATGCAGGGCACTGAAGCTTTCTTT. This codes for CASSPRMQGTEAFF.

This clonotype came up many times. This chain connects TRBV5-1 to TRBJ2-3, with D perhaps TRBD2 (6 bases). V lost 4 bases to trimming and J lost 0 bases, with 12 bases between them. CDR3 length equals 15 residues. The germline CDR1 and CDR2 sequences are SGHRS and YFSETQ. CDR3 sequence reads: CASSLRDSSTDTQYF. As DNA, the CDR3 is TGCGCCAGCAGCCTCCGGGACTCAAGCACAGATACGCAGTATTTT.

The genes are TRBV9 and TRBJ2-7, with D unresolved. The CDR3 runs 14 residues. V gave up 1 base and J gave up 7 bases, with 15 bases separating them. Germline-derived CDR1 and CDR2 are SGDLS and YYNGEE. CDR3 loop: CASSVRPADGEQYF. The CDR3 DNA reads TGTGCCAGCAGCGTAAGGCCCGCCGATGGGGAGCAGTACTTC. Variable domain in full (rest from reference TRBV9 and TRBJ2-7): DSGVTQTPKHLITATGQRVTLRCSPRSGDLSVYWYQQSLDQGLQFLIQYYNGEERAKGNILERFSAQQFPDLHSELNLSSLELGDSALYFCASSVRPADGEQYFGPGTRLTVT.

This clonotype has more than one count but fewer than ten. The genes are TRBV6-1 and TRBJ1-3; D gene ambiguous. The CDR3 has 14 residues. The germline V gene encodes CDR1 MNHNS and CDR2 SASEGT. The V end lost 1 base, the J end lost 0 bases, and 4 bases lay between the germline ends. CDR3 residues: CASSEVASGNTIYF. The CDR3 DNA reads TGTGCCAGCAGTGAAGTGGCCTCTGGAAACACCATATATTTT.

This chain joins TRBV6-6 and TRBJ2-7; maybe TRBD2 (5 bases). Germline V gives CDR1 MNHNY, CDR2 SVGAGI (reference sequence). Trimming removed 4 bases from V and 10 bases from J, with 20 bases in between. CDR3 size: 14 residues. This chain's CDR3 is CASSCPYSSEAQYF. The DNA of the CDR3 is TGTGCCAGCAGTTGCCCTTATTCGTCGGAGGCCCAGTACTTC.

This chain links TRBV20-1 with TRBJ2-7; weak D call: TRBD2 (6 bases). Trimming removed 1 base at V and 1 base at J, with 11 bases between. Germline V CDR1 and CDR2: DFQATT, SNEGSKA (reference sequence). The CDR3 covers 14 residues. The CDR3 nucleotides read TGCAGTGCTAGAGGTGCAGGGAGGTCCTACGAGCAGTACTTC. The encoded protein is CSARGAGRSYEQYF.

This clonotype was observed a few times. The rearrangement joins TRBV20-1 to TRBJ2-1; D is perhaps TRBD2 (6 bases). The CDR3 runs 16 residues. Trimming stripped 1 base from V and 6 bases from J, with 19 bases between. Germline loops: CDR1 DFQATT, CDR2 SNEGSKA (reference sequence). The CDR3 protein is CSARAPVAWRGNEQFF. CDR3 sequence (DNA): TGCAGTGCTAGAGCCCCCGTAGCCTGGAGGGGCAATGAGCAGTTCTTC.